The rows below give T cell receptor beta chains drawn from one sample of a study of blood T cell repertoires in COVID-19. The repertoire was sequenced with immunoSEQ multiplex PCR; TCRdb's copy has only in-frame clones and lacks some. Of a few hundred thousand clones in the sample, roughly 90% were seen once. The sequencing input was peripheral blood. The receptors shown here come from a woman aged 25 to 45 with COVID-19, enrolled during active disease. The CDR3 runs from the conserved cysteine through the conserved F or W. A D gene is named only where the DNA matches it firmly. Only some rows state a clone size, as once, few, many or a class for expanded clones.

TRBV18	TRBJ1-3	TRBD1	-	CASSQTGTDFGNTIYF	TGTGCCAGCTCACAGACCGGGACAGACTTCGGAAACACCATATATTTT
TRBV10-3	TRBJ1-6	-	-	CAISENLKNSPLHF	TGTGCCATCAGTGAGAACTTGAAGAATTCACCCCTCCACTTT
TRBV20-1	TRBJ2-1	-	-	CSASVGGIYNEQFF	TGCAGTGCTAGTGTAGGGGGAATCTACAATGAGCAGTTCTTC
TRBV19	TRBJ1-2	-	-	CASSLAGEQPNYGYTF	TGTGCCAGTAGTCTGGCAGGGGAACAGCCTAACTATGGCTACACCTTC
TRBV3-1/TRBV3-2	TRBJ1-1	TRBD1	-	CASSLSTGGRGTEAFF	TGTGCCAGCAGCCTTTCCACAGGGGGTAGGGGCACTGAAGCTTTCTTT
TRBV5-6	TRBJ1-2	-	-	CASSMLLGRNYGYTF	TGTGCCAGCAGCATGCTCCTCGGGAGAAACTATGGCTACACCTTC
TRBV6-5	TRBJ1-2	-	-	CASRTTAGYGYTF	TGTGCCAGCCGTACGACAGCGGGCTATGGCTACACCTTC
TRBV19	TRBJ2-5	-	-	CASSIVGGLIQYF	TGTGCCAGTAGTATAGTTGGAGGGTTGATCCAGTACTTC
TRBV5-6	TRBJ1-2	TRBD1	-	CASSGTGGYGYTF	TGTGCCAGCAGCGGGACAGGGGGCTATGGCTACACCTTC
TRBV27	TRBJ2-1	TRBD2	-	CASRYSGRAGNEQFF	TGTGCCAGCCGATATAGCGGGAGGGCTGGCAATGAGCAGTTCTTC
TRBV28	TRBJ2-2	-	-	CASRHGELFF	TGTGCCAGCCGACACGGGGAGCTGTTTTTT
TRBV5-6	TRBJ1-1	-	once	CASSSWGGGSTTEAFF	TGTGCCAGCAGCTCCTGGGGGGGCGGGTCTACGACTGAAGCTTTCTTT
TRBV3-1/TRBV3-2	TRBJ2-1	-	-	CASSQFEPSGLDNEQFF	TGTGCCAGCAGCCAATTCGAACCCAGCGGGCTTGACAATGAGCAGTTCTTC
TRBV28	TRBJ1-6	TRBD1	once	CASSGDRGTGSPLHF	TGTGCCAGCAGCGGGGACAGGGGTACGGGGTCACCCCTCCACTTT
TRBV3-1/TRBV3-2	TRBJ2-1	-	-	CASSQTENSYNEQFF	TGTGCCAGCAGCCAGACAGAGAACTCCTACAATGAGCAGTTCTTC
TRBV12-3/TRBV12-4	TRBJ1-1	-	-	CASSLGRGPEAFF	TGTGCCAGCAGTTTAGGCAGGGGCCCTGAAGCTTTCTTT
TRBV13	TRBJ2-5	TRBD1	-	CASSLGQGMQETQYF	TGTGCCAGCAGCCTAGGACAGGGAATGCAAGAGACCCAGTACTTC
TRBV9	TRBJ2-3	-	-	CASSAGHPDTQYF	TGTGCCAGCAGCGCAGGGCACCCAGATACGCAGTATTTT
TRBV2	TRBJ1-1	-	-	CASGTPNEAFF	TGTGCCAGCGGGACACCAAATGAAGCTTTCTTT
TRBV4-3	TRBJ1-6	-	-	CASSQQRGQNIGSPLHF	TGCGCCAGCAGCCAACAGAGAGGGCAGAATATCGGTTCACCCCTCCACTTT
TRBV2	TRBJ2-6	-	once	CASSVRIYAGLTGANVLTF	TGTGCCAGCTCGGTGCGCATTTATGCAGGGCTTACTGGGGCCAACGTCCTGACTTTC
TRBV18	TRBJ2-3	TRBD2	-	CASSPLVAGGLGTDTQYF	TGTGCCAGCTCACCATTGGTAGCGGGGGGGCTAGGCACAGATACGCAGTATTTT
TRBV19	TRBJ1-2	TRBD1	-	CASSIGTGDGYTF	TGTGCCAGTAGTATAGGGACAGGGGACGGCTACACCTTC
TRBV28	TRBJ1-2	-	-	CASSLSGVWGYTF	TGTGCCAGCAGTTTATCAGGGGTTTGGGGCTACACCTTC
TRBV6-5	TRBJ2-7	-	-	CASRSVVSAQYF	TGTGCCAGCAGATCCGTTGTTAGTGCTCAGTACTTC
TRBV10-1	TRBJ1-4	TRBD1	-	CASSDQGAGEKLFF	TGCGCCAGCAGTGATCAGGGGGCCGGAGAAAAACTGTTTTTT
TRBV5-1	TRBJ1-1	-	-	CASIGQGNTEAFF	TGCGCCAGCATAGGGCAGGGCAACACTGAAGCTTTCTTT
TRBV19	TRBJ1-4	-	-	CASSIGRSNEKLFF	TGTGCCAGTAGTATTGGGAGGTCTAATGAAAAACTGTTTTTT
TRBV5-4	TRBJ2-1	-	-	CASRSQGGIYNEQFF	TGTGCCAGCAGATCCCAGGGGGGTATATACAATGAGCAGTTCTTC
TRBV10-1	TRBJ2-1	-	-	CASSAPGTSEQFF	TGCGCCAGCAGTGCGCCAGGTACGAGTGAGCAGTTCTTC
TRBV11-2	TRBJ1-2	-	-	CASSLVLGGSYGYTF	TGTGCCAGCAGCTTAGTACTAGGGGGAAGCTATGGCTACACCTTC
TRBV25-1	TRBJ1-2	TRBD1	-	CASMEDRGSGYTF	TGTGCCAGCATGGAGGACAGGGGATCAGGCTACACCTTC
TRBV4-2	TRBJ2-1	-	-	CASSQGDLNGEQFF	TGTGCCAGCAGCCAGGGGGACTTAAACGGTGAGCAGTTCTTC